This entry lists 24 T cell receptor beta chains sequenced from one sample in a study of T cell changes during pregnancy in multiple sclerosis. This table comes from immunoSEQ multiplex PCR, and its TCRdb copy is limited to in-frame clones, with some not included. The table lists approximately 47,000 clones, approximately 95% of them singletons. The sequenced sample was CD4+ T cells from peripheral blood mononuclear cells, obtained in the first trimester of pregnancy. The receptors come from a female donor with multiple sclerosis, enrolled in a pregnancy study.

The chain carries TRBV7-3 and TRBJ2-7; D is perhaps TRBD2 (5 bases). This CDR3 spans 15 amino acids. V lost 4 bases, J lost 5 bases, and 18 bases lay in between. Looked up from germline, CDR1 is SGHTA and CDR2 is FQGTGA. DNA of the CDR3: TGTGCCAGCAGCTCCCGGGCAGCTAGCTTCGACGAGCAGTACTTC. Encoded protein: CASSSRAASFDEQYF.

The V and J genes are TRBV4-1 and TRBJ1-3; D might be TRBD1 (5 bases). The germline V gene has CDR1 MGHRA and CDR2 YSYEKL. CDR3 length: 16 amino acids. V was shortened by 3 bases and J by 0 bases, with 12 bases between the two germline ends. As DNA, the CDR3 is TGCGCCAGCAGCCAGTCGACGACAGTCTCTGGAAACACCATATATTTT. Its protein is CASSQSTTVSGNTIYF.

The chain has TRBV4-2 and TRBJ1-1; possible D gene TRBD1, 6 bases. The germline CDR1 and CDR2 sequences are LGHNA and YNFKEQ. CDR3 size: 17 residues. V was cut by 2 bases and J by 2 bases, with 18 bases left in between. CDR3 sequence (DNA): TGTGCCAGCAGCCAATTCGTGGCGGGGGGGGGCAACACTGAAGCTTTCTTT. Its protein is CASSQFVAGGGNTEAFF.

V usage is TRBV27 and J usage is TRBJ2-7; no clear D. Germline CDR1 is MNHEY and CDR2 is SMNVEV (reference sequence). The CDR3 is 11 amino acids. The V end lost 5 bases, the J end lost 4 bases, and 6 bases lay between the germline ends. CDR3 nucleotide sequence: TGTGCCAGCAGTCTCGGGTACGAGCAGTACTTC. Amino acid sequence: CASSLGYEQYF.

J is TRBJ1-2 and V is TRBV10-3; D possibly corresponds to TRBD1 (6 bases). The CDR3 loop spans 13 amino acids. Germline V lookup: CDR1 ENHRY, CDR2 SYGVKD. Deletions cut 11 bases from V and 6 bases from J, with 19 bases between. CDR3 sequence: CASMGTLGNGYTF. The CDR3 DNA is TGTGCCTCCATGGGGACATTGGGGAATGGCTACACCTTC.

The CDR3 sequence is CASSDYFLAGIQSHGYTF. In nucleotides, the CDR3 is TGCGCCAGCAGTGACTACTTTCTCGCAGGGATCCAGTCCCATGGCTACACCTTC. The rearrangement joins TRBV10-2 to TRBJ1-2; tentative D call: TRBD1 (5 bases). Trimming shortened V by 3 bases and J by 6 bases, and 26 bases separated the two germline ends. Germline V CDR1 and CDR2: WSHSY, SAAADI. The CDR3 extends over 18 amino acids.

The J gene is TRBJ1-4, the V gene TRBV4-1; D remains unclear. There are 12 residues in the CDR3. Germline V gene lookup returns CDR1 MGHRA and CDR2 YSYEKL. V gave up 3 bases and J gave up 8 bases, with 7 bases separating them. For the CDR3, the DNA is TGCGCCAGCAGCCACCTACTCGAAAAACTGTTTTTT. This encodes CASSHLLEKLFF.

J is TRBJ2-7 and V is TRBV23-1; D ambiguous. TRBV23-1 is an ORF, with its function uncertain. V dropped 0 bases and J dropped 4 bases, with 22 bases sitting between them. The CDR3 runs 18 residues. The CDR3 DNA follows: TGCGCCAGCAGTCAATCTCGGAGAACTGGTTTCGGTGTGTACGAGCAGTACTTC. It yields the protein CASSQSRRTGFGVYEQYF.

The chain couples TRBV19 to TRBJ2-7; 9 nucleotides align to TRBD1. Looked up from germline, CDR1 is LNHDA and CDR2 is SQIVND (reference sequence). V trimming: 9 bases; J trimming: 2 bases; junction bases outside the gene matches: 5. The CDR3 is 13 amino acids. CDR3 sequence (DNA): TGTGCCAGCTCCGGGACAGGGACCTACGAGCAGTACTTC. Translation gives CASSGTGTYEQYF.

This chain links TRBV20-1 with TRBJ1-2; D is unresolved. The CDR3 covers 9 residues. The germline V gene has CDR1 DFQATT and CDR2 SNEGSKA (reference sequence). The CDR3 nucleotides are TGCAGCCTGGGAGGCGGCTACACCTTC. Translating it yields CSLGGGYTF.

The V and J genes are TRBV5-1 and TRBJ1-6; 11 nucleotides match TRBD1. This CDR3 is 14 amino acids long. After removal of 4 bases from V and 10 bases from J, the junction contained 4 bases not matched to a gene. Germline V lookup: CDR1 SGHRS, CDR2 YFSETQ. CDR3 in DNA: TGCGCCAGCAGCCGGGACAGGGGGAGCTCACCCCTCCACTTT. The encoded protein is CASSRDRGSSPLHF.

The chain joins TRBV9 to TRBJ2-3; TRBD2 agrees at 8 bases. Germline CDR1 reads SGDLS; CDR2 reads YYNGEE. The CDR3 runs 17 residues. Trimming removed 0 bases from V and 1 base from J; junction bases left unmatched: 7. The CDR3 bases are TGTGCCAGCAGCGTAGCTCGCGGTAGCGGGGGCACAGATACGCAGTATTTT. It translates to CASSVARGSGGTDTQYF.

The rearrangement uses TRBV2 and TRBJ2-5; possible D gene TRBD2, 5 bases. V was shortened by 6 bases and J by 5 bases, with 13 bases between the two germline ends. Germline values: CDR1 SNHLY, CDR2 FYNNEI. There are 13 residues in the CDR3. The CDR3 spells CASRAGDRETQYF. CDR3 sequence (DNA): TGTGCCAGCAGAGCCGGGGATCGGGAGACCCAGTACTTC.

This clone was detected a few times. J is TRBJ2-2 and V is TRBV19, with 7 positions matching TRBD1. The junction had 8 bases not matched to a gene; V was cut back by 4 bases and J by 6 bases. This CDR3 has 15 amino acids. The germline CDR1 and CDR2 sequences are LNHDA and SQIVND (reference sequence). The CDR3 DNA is TGTGCCAGTAGTACTAAGACAGGGTTCTCCGGGGAGCTGTTTTTT. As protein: CASSTKTGFSGELFF.

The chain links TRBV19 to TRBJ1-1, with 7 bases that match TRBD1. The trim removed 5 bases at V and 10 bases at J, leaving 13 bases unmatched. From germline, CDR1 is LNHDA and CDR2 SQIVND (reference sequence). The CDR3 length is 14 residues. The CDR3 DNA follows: TGTGCCAGTAGTGAAGAACTTATCAGGGGGAGAGCTTTCTTT. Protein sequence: CASSEELIRGRAFF.

The CDR3 nucleotides are TGTGCCATCAGTGATCAGGCGGGGGACCTCAGGGGCAGACATACGCAGTATTTT. Its protein is CAISDQAGDLRGRHTQYF. The chain joins TRBV10-3 to TRBJ2-3; TRBD2 is a possible D gene (7 bases). This CDR3 has 18 amino acids. Trimming shortened V by 3 bases and J by 7 bases, and 26 bases separated the two germline ends. The germline V gene has CDR1 ENHRY and CDR2 SYGVKD.

The CDR3 loop reads CASSVEGGSYNEQFF. The CDR3 DNA reads TGTGCCAGCAGCGTTGAGGGCGGCTCCTACAATGAGCAGTTCTTC. The J gene is TRBJ2-1, the V gene TRBV7-9; maybe TRBD2 (5 bases). V lost 5 bases, J lost 0 bases, and 11 bases lay in between. CDR3 length: 15 amino acids. Germline-derived CDR1 and CDR2 are SEHNR and FQNEAQ (reference sequence).

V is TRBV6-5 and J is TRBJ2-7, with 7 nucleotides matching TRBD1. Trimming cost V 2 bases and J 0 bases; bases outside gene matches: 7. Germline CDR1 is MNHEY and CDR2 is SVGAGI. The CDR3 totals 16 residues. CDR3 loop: CASSYSMTGPSYEQYF. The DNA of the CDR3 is TGTGCCAGCAGTTACAGTATGACAGGGCCCTCCTACGAGCAGTACTTC.

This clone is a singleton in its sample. The CDR3: CASTRLAGAPGGEQFF. The DNA for the CDR3 is TGTGCCTCAACCCGTCTAGCGGGGGCCCCTGGGGGTGAGCAGTTCTTC. The chain combines TRBV2 with TRBJ2-1, with 10 positions matching TRBD2. The CDR3 spans 16 residues. V lost 11 bases and J lost 9; bases outside the gene matches: 19. Per germline, CDR1 SNHLY and CDR2 FYNNEI.

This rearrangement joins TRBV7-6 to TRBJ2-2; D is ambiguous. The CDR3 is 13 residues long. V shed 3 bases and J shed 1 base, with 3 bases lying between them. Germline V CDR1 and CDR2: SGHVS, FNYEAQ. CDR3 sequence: CASSFRNTGELFF. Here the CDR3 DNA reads TGTGCCAGCAGCTTTAGGAACACCGGGGAGCTGTTTTTT.

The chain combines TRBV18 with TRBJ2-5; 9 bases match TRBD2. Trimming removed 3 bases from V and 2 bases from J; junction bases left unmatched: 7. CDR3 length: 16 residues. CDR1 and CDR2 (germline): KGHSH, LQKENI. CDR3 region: CASSPLTAGGQETQYF. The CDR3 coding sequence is TGTGCCAGCTCACCTCTGACAGCGGGGGGTCAAGAGACCCAGTACTTC.

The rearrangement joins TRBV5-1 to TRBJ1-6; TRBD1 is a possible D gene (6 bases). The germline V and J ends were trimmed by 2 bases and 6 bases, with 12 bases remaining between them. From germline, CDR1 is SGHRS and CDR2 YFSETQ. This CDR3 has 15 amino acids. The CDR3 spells CASSLLTQGNSPLHF. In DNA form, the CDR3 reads TGCGCCAGCAGCTTACTTACACAGGGTAATTCACCCCTCCACTTT.

Written as DNA, the CDR3 is TGTGCCAGCAGCCAACTCGGACAGGGGAGTAAGACTGGGGCCAACGTCCTGACTTTC. It codes for CASSQLGQGSKTGANVLTF. The chain joins TRBV6-4 to TRBJ2-6; the match to TRBD1 covers 9 bases. Looked up from germline, CDR1 is MRHNA and CDR2 is SNTAGT. V shed 6 bases, J shed 2 bases, and the junction held 14 bases outside the gene matches. CDR3 size: 19 residues.

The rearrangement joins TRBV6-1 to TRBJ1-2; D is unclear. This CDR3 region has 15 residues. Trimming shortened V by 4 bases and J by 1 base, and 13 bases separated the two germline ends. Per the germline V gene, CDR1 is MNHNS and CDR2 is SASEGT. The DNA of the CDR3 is TGTGCCAGCAGTGTAGCACAGTTGAGTAACTATGGCTACACCTTC. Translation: CASSVAQLSNYGYTF.